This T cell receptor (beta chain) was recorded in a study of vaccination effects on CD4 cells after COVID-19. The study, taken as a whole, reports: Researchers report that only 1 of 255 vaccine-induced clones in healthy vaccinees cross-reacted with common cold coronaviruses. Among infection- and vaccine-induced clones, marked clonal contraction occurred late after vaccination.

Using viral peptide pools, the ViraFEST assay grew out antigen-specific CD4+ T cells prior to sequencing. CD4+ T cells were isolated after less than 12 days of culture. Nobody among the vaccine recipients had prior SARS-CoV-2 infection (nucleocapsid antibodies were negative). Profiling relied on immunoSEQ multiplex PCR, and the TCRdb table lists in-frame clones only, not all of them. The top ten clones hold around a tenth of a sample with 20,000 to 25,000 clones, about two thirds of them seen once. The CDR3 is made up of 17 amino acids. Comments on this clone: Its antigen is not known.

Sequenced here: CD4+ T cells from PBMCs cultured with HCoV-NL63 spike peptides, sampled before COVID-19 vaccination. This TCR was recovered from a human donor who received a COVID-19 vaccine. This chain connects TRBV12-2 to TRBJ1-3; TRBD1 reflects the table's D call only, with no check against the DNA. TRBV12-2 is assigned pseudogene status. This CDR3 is CASRLVAQSNSGNTIYF. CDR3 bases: TGTGCAAGTCGTCTGGTGGCACAGTCTAACTCTGGAAACACCATATATTTT.